This T cell receptor delta chain was identified in a study of gamma-delta chains in newborns, infants, children. For the study at large: Polyclonal expansion of innate γδ T cells after birth follows microbial exposure.

By proportion, this clone is large. Other nucleotide sequences from this sample produce the same CDR3. Germline V gives CDR1 TVYSNPD, CDR2 GDNSRS (reference sequence). The V segment lost 5 bases and the J segment 4 bases; nucleotides outside the gene matches: 19. The CDR3 loop spans 16 amino acids. TCRdb reprocessed the reads using CATT. Counted here are about 950 delta-chain clones, 0.84% occurring once; the ten biggest clones make up 30%. The TCR comes from a child in good health. V and J are TRDV3 and TRDJ1; 7 bases are a match to TRDD2. Input material: blood. CDR3 DNA sequence: TGTGCCCATTCCTACCCTCGGATCACCCACGGCGATAAACTCATCTTT. This gives the protein CAHSYPRITHGDKLIF. Supplemented by reference TRDV3 and TRDJ1, the full variable domain reads CDKVTQSSPDQTVASGSEVVLLCTYDTVYSNPDLFWYRIRPDYSFQFVFYGDNSRSEGADFTQGRFSVKHILTQKAFHLVISPVRTEDSATYYCAHSYPRITHGDKLIFGKGTRVTVEP.